This TCR beta chain was profiled in a study of blood T cells in healthy people across ages. Turning to the study itself: About one barcoded TCR beta cDNA was captured per two T cells. Findings and caveats of the study: With age, beta diversity per million T cells declined roughly linearly, significantly by 30 to 40.

Primers used in a second PCR of roughly 6 to 11 cycles were a sample-barcoded 5' primer and a J-beta primer mix. With 12 random nucleotides, a template-switch adaptor tagged each individual cDNA molecule. Each single sample gave us at least 2.5 million CDR3-containing paired-end reads. TCRdb independently ran MiXCR on the 5' RACE reads; one entry per CDR3 protein. The top ten clones hold about 7.7% of a sample with 1.5 million to 2 million distinct CDR3 sequences, over 25% of them seen once. The table lists this clonotype with a few counts. Its target is not known. Germline lookup yields CDR1 MGHRA and CDR2 YSYEKL. V lost 1 base to trimming and J lost 2 bases, with 9 bases between them. This CDR3 has 14 amino acids.

The receptor was isolated from a woman in her thirties in good health. The sequencing input was blood. The chain joins TRBV4-1 to TRBJ2-7; D uncertain. In nucleotides, the CDR3 is TGCGCCAGCAGCCAAGGGCCATCGGCCTACGAGCAGTACTTC. It yields the protein CASSQGPSAYEQYF.